The entry below describes one T cell receptor (beta chain). The sample originates from a study of Ad26.COV2.S vaccination and SARS-CoV-2 variants. Treatment here: about 20 received Ad26.COV2.S at low or high dose, single or two shots; 5 received placebo; per-sample allocation not given. Day 63 after the first injection of vaccine or placebo was the sampling time. The CDR3 has 15 amino acids. The V end lost 0 bases, the J end lost 3 bases, and 9 bases lay between the germline ends. Germline CDR1 KGHSH, CDR2 LQKENI. The table came from immunoSEQ multiplex PCR; TCRdb's copy has only in-frame clones and leaves some out. The table shows over 400,000 clones, with 92% occurring only once.

This TCR was sampled from a person aged 18-60 years who received the Ad26.COV2.S COVID-19 vaccine or a placebo. Sequenced here: peripheral blood, sampled in a trial of Ad26.COV2.S vaccine versus placebo. The rearrangement uses TRBV18 and TRBJ1-5; D gene ambiguous. DNA for the CDR3: TGTGCCAGCTCACCACCCGGAGCTCACAATCAGCCCCAGCATTTT. Its protein is CASSPPGAHNQPQHF. Looking up the rest from reference TRBV18 and TRBJ1-5 gives the full variable domain: NAGVMQNPRHLVRRRGQEARLRCSPMKGHSHVYWYRQLPEEGLKFMVYLQKENIIDESGMPKERFSAEFPKEGPSILRIQQVVRGDSAAYFCASSPPGAHNQPQHFGDGTRLSIL.